Following are 20 T cell receptor beta chains from one sample sequenced in a study of radiation and T cells in renal cell carcinoma. The assay was immunoSEQ multiplex PCR, and TCRdb's table has in-frame clones only and misses some. The table records some 64,000 clones, roughly 80% of them present only once. The time point is: blood 4 weeks post-SBRT, at nephrectomy. Described treatment: 15 Gy SBRT to primary tumor, nephrectomy 4 weeks later. The source material was blood, sampled from a patient whose treatment included radiotherapy and nephrectomy. These receptor sequences come from a man between 60 and 75 years old with renal cell carcinoma.

The V and J genes are TRBV5-1 and TRBJ1-4, with D perhaps TRBD1 (6 bases). The CDR3 runs to 16 residues. CDR1 and CDR2 (germline): SGHRS, YFSETQ. Trimming pared 4 bases from V and 3 bases from J, leaving 16 bases between. The DNA of the CDR3 is TGCGCCAGCAGCGGACAGCCCGGGTTAGCTAATGAAAAACTGTTTTTT. Protein sequence: CASSGQPGLANEKLFF.

The gene calls are TRBV5-8 and TRBJ2-1; 10 bases agree with TRBD2. V dropped 0 bases and J dropped 7; count of bases not matched to a gene: 10. CDR3 length: 17 amino acids. The V gene's germline CDR1 is SGHTS and CDR2 YDEGEE. CDR3 protein: CASSLEGLAGVGNEQFF. Here the CDR3 DNA reads TGTGCCAGCAGCTTGGAGGGTCTAGCGGGAGTGGGGAATGAGCAGTTCTTC.

The chain combines TRBV9 with TRBJ1-5; no clear D. The CDR3 runs to 14 residues. Per germline, CDR1 SGDLS and CDR2 YYNGEE. With 0 bases removed from V and 0 bases from J, the gap between germline ends came to 4 bases. The CDR3, as DNA: TGTGCCAGCAGCGTAGGACCTAGCAATCAGCCCCAGCATTTT. It yields the protein CASSVGPSNQPQHF.

The chain joins TRBV5-4 to TRBJ2-5; 12 bases map to TRBD2. CDR3 length: 15 amino acids. Per the germline V gene, CDR1 is SGHNT and CDR2 is YYREEE (reference sequence). Trimming cost V 1 base and J 4 bases; bases outside gene matches: 2. The CDR3 reads CASSLPSGGGETQYF. The CDR3 DNA reads as TGTGCCAGCAGCTTGCCTAGCGGGGGGGGAGAGACCCAGTACTTC.

This clone has just a few counts. The V gene is TRBV28, the J gene TRBJ2-7, with 13 bases identical to TRBD2. The junction had 12 bases not matched to a gene; V was cut back by 10 bases and J by 6 bases. The CDR3 consists of 15 residues. Germline-derived CDR1 and CDR2 are MDHEN and SYDVKM. In DNA form, the CDR3 reads TGTGCCACCTCGGGACTAGCGGGAAACTTGGCCGAGCAGTACGTC. It translates to CATSGLAGNLAEQYV.

V gene TRBV4-3 combines with J gene TRBJ1-6; the match to TRBD1 covers 10 bases. J gave up 6 bases and V 0 bases, and 5 bases lay outside the gene matches. Germline CDR1 is LGHNA and CDR2 is YSLEER. The CDR3 extends over 17 amino acids. CDR3 protein: CASSQDRQGAFNSPLHF. The CDR3 DNA reads as TGCGCCAGCAGCCAAGATCGACAGGGGGCATTTAATTCACCCCTCCACTTT.

This clone was counted between two and nine times. V and J are TRBV2 and TRBJ2-5, with D possibly TRBD1 on 6 matching bases. The CDR3 is made up of 15 amino acids. Trimming cost V 4 bases and J 2 bases, with 14 bases left between them. Germline V gives CDR1 SNHLY, CDR2 FYNNEI. The CDR3, as DNA: TGTGCCAGCAGTGCTCCCGGACAGAGACAAGAGACCCAGTACTTC. Its protein is CASSAPGQRQETQYF.

This clone was recorded once. The chain employs TRBV10-3 and TRBJ2-7; 13 positions agree with TRBD2. With V trimmed by 10 bases and J by 2 bases, 5 bases remained unmatched. The germline V gene has CDR1 ENHRY and CDR2 SYGVKD. The CDR3 covers 14 residues. As DNA, the CDR3 is TGTGCCACCGGACTAGCGGGAGAGACCTACGAGCAGTACGTC. This codes for CATGLAGETYEQYV.

The genes are TRBV11-3 and TRBJ2-1; possibly TRBD1 for D (5 bases). The CDR3 totals 14 residues. V was shortened by 1 base and J by 5 bases, with 9 bases between the two germline ends. Per germline, CDR1 SGHNT and CDR2 YENEEA. In DNA form, the CDR3 reads TGTGCCAGCAGCTTAGGACCAGGGAACAATGAGCAGTTCTTC. Its protein is CASSLGPGNNEQFF.

The chain employs TRBV7-9 and TRBJ2-5; D may be TRBD1 or TRBD2 (5 bases each). CDR1 SEHNR and CDR2 FQNEAQ come from the germline V gene (reference sequence). The CDR3 has 15 residues. Trimming pared 4 bases from V and 4 bases from J, leaving 16 bases between. As DNA, the CDR3 is TGTGCCAGCAGCTCCGTTGTGGGGACGGGAGAGACCCAGTACTTC. Its translation: CASSSVVGTGETQYF. The full variable domain, its missing parts supplied by reference TRBV7-9 and TRBJ2-5, is DTGVSQNPRHKITKRGQNVTFRCDPISEHNRLYWYRQTLGQGPEFLTYFQNEAQLEKSRLLSDRFSAERPKGSFSTLEIQRTEQGDSAMYLCASSSVVGTGETQYFGPGTRLLVL.

This chain uses TRBV13 with TRBJ2-7, with 9 bases aligning to TRBD1. V lost 3 bases, J lost 7 bases, and 7 bases stayed unmatched. From germline, CDR1 is PRHDT and CDR2 FYEKMQ (reference sequence). The CDR3 is 14 amino acids. The CDR3 sequence: CASSLDRGEGEQYF. The DNA of the CDR3 is TGTGCCAGCAGCTTGGACAGGGGAGAAGGTGAGCAGTACTTC.

The genes are TRBV10-1 and TRBJ2-2; 11 bases are shared with TRBD2. This CDR3 spans 16 amino acids. Germline CDR1 and CDR2: WNHNN and SYGVQD (reference sequence). With V trimmed by 4 bases and J by 0 bases, 1 base remained unmatched. CDR3 DNA sequence: TGCGCCAGCAGTGGGACTAGCGGGTCGAACACCGGGGAGCTGTTTTTT. Translating it yields CASSGTSGSNTGELFF.

The V call is TRBV6-1, the J call TRBJ1-5; possibly TRBD1 for D (5 bases). From germline, CDR1 is MNHNS and CDR2 SASEGT. The CDR3 is 14 residues long. Trimming left V 5 bases short and J 5 bases short, with 13 bases between. The CDR3 bases are TGTGCCAGCAGTAGACGGGACGGCGATCAGCCCCAGCATTTT. Protein product: CASSRRDGDQPQHF.

V gene TRBV29-1 combines with J gene TRBJ1-2; 7 nucleotides line up with TRBD1. V trimming: 8 bases; J trimming: 3 bases; junction bases outside the gene matches: 6. The V gene's germline CDR1 is SQVTM and CDR2 ANQGSEA. This CDR3 has 12 residues. The CDR3 loop is CSIGGTDYGYTF. The DNA for the CDR3 is TGCAGCATAGGGGGGACAGACTATGGCTACACCTTC.

The chain recombines TRBV27 with TRBJ2-2; 13 bases agree with TRBD2. Germline lookup yields CDR1 MNHEY and CDR2 SMNVEV (reference sequence). V lost 5 bases, J lost 6 bases, and 9 bases stayed unmatched. CDR3 length: 17 residues. CDR3 sequence reads: CASSEPGLAGIAGELFF. Here the CDR3 DNA reads TGTGCCAGCAGTGAACCGGGACTAGCGGGAATCGCCGGGGAGCTGTTTTTT.

V is TRBV11-2 and J is TRBJ2-7; the D gene could be TRBD1 or TRBD2 (6 bases each). V shed 5 bases and J shed 1 base, with 18 bases lying between them. From germline, CDR1 is SGHAT and CDR2 FQNNGV. CDR3 size: 16 residues. The CDR3 coding sequence is TGTGCCAGCAGCCTTAGGGGGGACGGAGGATCCTACGAGCAGTACTTC. Protein sequence: CASSLRGDGGSYEQYF.

The chain has TRBV11-3 and TRBJ2-2; 9 bases align to TRBD2. J was trimmed by 8 bases and V by 5 bases; bases with no gene match: 3. The CDR3 covers 13 residues. CDR1 and CDR2 from the germline V gene are SGHNT and YENEEA. CDR3 amino acids: CASSPSGTGELFF. CDR3 DNA: TGTGCCAGCAGCCCTAGCGGGACTGGGGAGCTGTTTTTT.

This clone was counted only a few times. The chain couples TRBV29-1 to TRBJ1-1; the D gene is possibly TRBD1 (6 bases). The V end was cut by 8 bases, the J end by 11 bases, with 15 bases between. The CDR3 is 10 residues long. The germline V gene encodes CDR1 SQVTM and CDR2 ANQGSEA. CDR3 amino acids: CSTVRGSAFF. The CDR3 coding sequence is TGCAGCACCGTCAGGGGTTCGGCTTTCTTT.

This clone was seen a single time. The V gene is TRBV4-3, the J gene TRBJ2-2; 8 positions agree with TRBD2. The CDR3 runs to 15 residues. Germline trimming cut 0 bases from V and 5 bases from J; bases unmatched to any gene: 2. Germline V gene lookup returns CDR1 LGHNA and CDR2 YSLEER. This CDR3 reads CASSQEAGVTGELFF. CDR3 in DNA: TGCGCCAGCAGCCAAGAAGCGGGGGTGACCGGGGAGCTGTTTTTT.

CDR3 residues: CASRANQPQHF. The CDR3 DNA sequence: TGTGCCAGCAGGGCGAATCAGCCCCAGCATTTT. The chain links TRBV6-5 to TRBJ1-5; D is unresolved. Trimming removed 6 bases at V and 4 bases at J, with 4 bases between. This CDR3 is built from 11 residues. Germline V gene lookup returns CDR1 MNHEY and CDR2 SVGAGI.